The TCR beta chain under discussion was sequenced for a study of blood T cell repertoires in COVID-19. Overall study: Specimens from acute and convalescent COVID-19 originated in the United States, Italy and Spain.

Unmatched junction bases numbered 0, after V lost 1 base and J lost 2 bases. CDR3 length equals 14 residues. Germline-derived CDR1 and CDR2 are SGHRS and YFSETQ. The table came from immunoSEQ multiplex PCR; TCRdb's copy has only in-frame clones and leaves some out. The table shows nearly 350,000 clones, with roughly 86% occurring only once. The chain employs TRBV5-1 and TRBJ1-2; TRBD1 matches at 9 bases. The sequence came from a woman in her sixties or seventies with COVID-19, enrolled during active disease. The sample was peripheral blood. In DNA form, the CDR3 reads TGCGCCAGCAGCTTGACAGGGGGCAACTATGGCTACACCTTC. Translation: CASSLTGGNYGYTF.